The 28 T cell receptor beta chains presented below share a single source sample, sequenced in a study of cytomegalovirus exposure and HLA in healthy donors. In the PCR, 60 Vbeta and 13 Jbeta primers were used. The table came from immunoSEQ multiplex PCR; TCRdb's copy has only in-frame clones and leaves some out. The data hold some 140,000 clones, with about 68% observed a single time. The sequenced sample consisted of PBMCs. These TCRs come from a young man in good health and CMV-seronegative.

V gene TRBV11-2 combines with J gene TRBJ2-1; 10 bases map to TRBD1. Trimming took 1 base from V and 7 from J; bases not matched to a gene: 4. CDR3 length: 15 residues. Germline CDR1 and CDR2: SGHAT and FQNNGV. The CDR3 spells CASSLAGTGVNEQFF. DNA of the CDR3: TGTGCCAGCAGCTTAGCCGGGACAGGGGTTAATGAGCAGTTCTTC.

The genes are TRBV20-1 and TRBJ1-2; D perhaps matches TRBD1 (5 bases). CDR1 is DFQATT, CDR2 SNEGSKA, per germline (reference sequence). The CDR3 contains 11 residues. Trimming cost V 7 bases and J 4 bases, with 10 bases left between them. CDR3 sequence reads: CSVSTVYGYTF. CDR3 sequence (DNA): TGCAGTGTATCGACAGTCTATGGCTACACCTTC.

The rearrangement uses TRBV4-1 and TRBJ1-1; maybe TRBD1 (5 bases). The CDR3 loop spans 14 amino acids. CDR1 and CDR2 from the germline V gene are MGHRA and YSYEKL. V lost 2 bases and J lost 4, with 11 bases in between. CDR3 bases: TGCGCCAGCAGCCAAATGGGGGGAGGCACTGAAGCTTTCTTT. It codes for CASSQMGGGTEAFF.

The rearrangement uses TRBV4-1 and TRBJ1-1; perhaps TRBD1 as D (5 bases). V was pared by 4 bases and J by 8 bases, with 20 bases between. Per the germline V gene, CDR1 is MGHRA and CDR2 is YSYEKL. The CDR3 is made up of 15 amino acids. CDR3 sequence: CASSLSPQGNQEAFF. CDR3 coding DNA: TGCGCCAGCAGCCTCTCCCCGCAGGGAAACCAAGAAGCTTTCTTT.

The rearrangement uses TRBV27 and TRBJ2-2, with 8 bases fitting TRBD2. The V gene's germline CDR1 is MNHEY and CDR2 SMNVEV (reference sequence). The junction had 6 bases not matched to a gene; V was cut back by 2 bases and J by 1 base. CDR3 length: 17 amino acids. The CDR3 protein is CASSLGAGVLNTGELFF. Written as DNA, the CDR3 is TGTGCCAGCAGTTTAGGAGCGGGGGTCTTGAACACCGGGGAGCTGTTTTTT.

The rearrangement joins TRBV14 to TRBJ2-7, with 8 bases matching TRBD1. CDR1 is SGHDN and CDR2 is FVKESK in the germline V gene. Trimming removed 0 bases from V and 9 bases from J; junction bases left unmatched: 7. CDR3 length: 14 residues. In nucleotides, the CDR3 is TGTGCCAGCAGCCAAGAGGGCAGGGGGCTTCGGCAGTACTTC. This gives the protein CASSQEGRGLRQYF.

This rearrangement joins TRBV7-2 to TRBJ1-1; D unresolved. The CDR3 length is 15 residues. Germline loops: CDR1 SGHTA, CDR2 FQGNSA. With 5 bases removed from V and 4 bases from J, the gap between germline ends came to 17 bases. The CDR3 protein is CASSPSNGKGTEAFF. CDR3 sequence (DNA): TGTGCCAGCAGCCCTAGCAATGGGAAGGGCACTGAAGCTTTCTTT.

The chain is built from TRBV14 and TRBJ1-4, with 7 bases aligning to TRBD1. The CDR3 is 15 residues long. The ends lost 4 bases at V and 4 bases at J; junction bases unmatched: 6. Per germline, CDR1 SGHDN and CDR2 FVKESK. This chain's CDR3 is CASSRQGLRNEKLFF. The CDR3 bases are TGTGCCAGCAGCCGACAGGGATTACGTAATGAAAAACTGTTTTTT. Full variable domain (remainder filled in from reference TRBV14 and TRBJ1-4): EAGVTQFPSHSVIEKGQTVTLRCDPISGHDNLYWYRRVMGKEIKFLLHFVKESKQDESGMPNNRFLAERTGGTYSTLKVQPAELEDSGVYFCASSRQGLRNEKLFFGSGTQLSVL.

CDR3 loop: CARTGLRSYEQYF. The CDR3 nucleotides are TGTGCCAGAACAGGGCTCCGCTCCTACGAGCAGTACTTC. The chain uses TRBV6-1 and TRBJ2-7, with D maybe TRBD1 (6 bases). CDR1 MNHNS and CDR2 SASEGT come from the germline V gene. V was cut by 9 bases and J by 0 bases, with 12 bases left in between. This CDR3 has 13 amino acids.

This clone came up a few times. This sequence joins TRBV6-1 and TRBJ1-1; TRBD1 is a possible D gene (6 bases). CDR1 and CDR2 (germline): MNHNS, SASEGT. Trimming pared 5 bases from V and 0 bases from J, leaving 10 bases between. The CDR3 totals 14 residues. This chain's CDR3 is CASSLTGLNTEAFF. The DNA of the CDR3 is TGTGCCAGCAGTCTCACAGGGCTGAACACTGAAGCTTTCTTT.

This clone occurred a few times. The genes are TRBV6-6 and TRBJ2-1; D gene uncertain. Germline V gene lookup returns CDR1 MNHNY and CDR2 SVGAGI (reference sequence). This CDR3 spans 14 amino acids. V lost 0 bases and J lost 4, with 7 bases in between. The chain's CDR3 is CASSYSRVYNEQFF. CDR3 nucleotides: TGTGCCAGCAGTTACTCACGGGTGTACAATGAGCAGTTCTTC.

The CDR3, as DNA: TGTGCCAGTAGTGTTGAGCCGGATGGCTACACCTTC. The encoded protein is CASSVEPDGYTF. The rearrangement uses TRBV19 and TRBJ1-2; D remains ambiguous. The CDR3 totals 12 residues. Germline V gene sequence: CDR1 LNHDA, CDR2 SQIVND (reference sequence). The ends were cut back, 5 bases at V and 6 bases at J, with 10 bases in the middle. Drawing the rest from reference TRBV19 and TRBJ1-2, the complete variable domain is DGGITQSPKYLFRKEGQNVTLSCEQNLNHDAMYWYRQDPGQGLRLIYYSQIVNDFQKGDIAEGYSVSREKKESFPLTVTSAQKNPTAFYLCASSVEPDGYTFGSGTRLTVV.

V gene TRBV15 combines with J gene TRBJ2-7; the match to TRBD2 covers 7 bases. Germline V lookup: CDR1 LNHNV, CDR2 YYDKDF (reference sequence). The trim removed 0 bases at V and 5 bases at J, leaving 10 bases unmatched. The CDR3 has 16 amino acids. CDR3 sequence reads: CATSRDRVGTIHEQYF. As DNA, the CDR3 is TGTGCCACCAGCAGAGATCGGGTTGGGACTATTCACGAGCAGTACTTC.

This clone was found a few times. The chain employs TRBV6-5 and TRBJ2-2; TRBD2 is a possible D gene (6 bases). V gave up 5 bases and J gave up 7 bases, with 14 bases separating them. CDR3 length: 14 amino acids. CDR1 is MNHEY and CDR2 is SVGAGI in the germline V gene. The CDR3 DNA sequence: TGTGCCAGCAGTCGGGGGAGTAGAGGCGGGGAGCTGTTTTTT. Its protein is CASSRGSRGGELFF.

The V call is TRBV20-1, the J call TRBJ2-5; a weak D match, TRBD1 (5 bases). The germline CDR1 and CDR2 sequences are DFQATT and SNEGSKA (reference sequence). The CDR3 consists of 10 residues. The V end was cut by 2 bases, the J end by 8 bases, with 6 bases between. CDR3 sequence (DNA): TGCAGTGCTAGATGGGGCACCCAGTACTTC. This sequence encodes CSARWGTQYF.

This clone has only a few counts. V is TRBV5-6 and J is TRBJ2-7; TRBD2 is a possible D gene (7 bases). CDR1 is SGHDT and CDR2 is YYEEEE in the germline V gene. The CDR3 has 15 residues. V was cut by 4 bases and J by 6 bases, with 20 bases left in between. Here the CDR3 DNA reads TGTGCCAGCAGCCCCGGGACGCCCGGGGGGCGCGAGCAGTACTTC. It is translated as CASSPGTPGGREQYF.

This rearrangement joins TRBV2 to TRBJ2-7; no reliable D call. The CDR3 runs to 11 residues. The V and J ends lost 4 bases and 3 bases respectively, with 4 bases between them. Germline CDR1 is SNHLY and CDR2 is FYNNEI. CDR3 DNA: TGTGCCAGCAGTGTCAACTACGAGCAGTACTTC. Its protein is CASSVNYEQYF.

This chain joins TRBV7-8 and TRBJ2-7, with 8 positions matching TRBD2. V lost 1 base to trimming and J lost 2 bases; unmatched junction nucleotides: 4. This CDR3 spans 15 amino acids. Germline V lookup: CDR1 SGHVS, CDR2 FQNEAQ. CDR3 nucleotides: TGTGCCAGCAGCTTAGGTAGCGGGGCGACCTACGAGCAGTACTTC. It codes for CASSLGSGATYEQYF. Full variable domain (missing parts from reference TRBV7-8 and TRBJ2-7): GAGVSQSPRYKVAKRGQDVALRCDPISGHVSLFWYQQALGQGPEFLTYFQNEAQLDKSGLPSDRFFAERPEGSVSTLKIQRTQQEDSAVYLCASSLGSGATYEQYFGPGTRLTVT.

The chain links TRBV18 to TRBJ2-3; TRBD2 aligns across 15 bases. This CDR3 has 18 amino acids. V lost 6 bases to trimming and J lost 1 base; unmatched junction nucleotides: 8. Germline-derived CDR1 and CDR2 are KGHSH and LQKENI. The CDR3 loop is CASSPRTSGGVRTDTQYF. As DNA, the CDR3 is TGTGCCAGCTCTCCCCGGACTAGCGGGGGGGTCCGCACAGATACGCAGTATTTT.

This chain uses TRBV28 with TRBJ1-1, with unresolved D. Deletions cut 5 bases from V and 0 bases from J, with 13 bases between. Germline values: CDR1 MDHEN, CDR2 SYDVKM. The CDR3 has 15 residues. The CDR3: CASSTRERLNTEAFF. The DNA of the CDR3 is TGTGCCAGCAGTACGCGCGAGCGGCTGAACACTGAAGCTTTCTTT.

The rearrangement joins TRBV28 to TRBJ1-2, with 12 positions matching TRBD1. This CDR3 has 12 residues. The V segment lost 8 bases and the J segment 7 bases; nucleotides outside the gene matches: 2. Germline V lookup: CDR1 MDHEN, CDR2 SYDVKM. The CDR3 sequence is CASGDRGRGYTF. The DNA for the CDR3 is TGTGCCAGCGGGGACAGGGGGCGTGGCTACACCTTC.

This clone has just a few counts. The chain carries TRBV18 and TRBJ1-1, with 8 bases identical to TRBD1. The trim removed 2 bases at V and 5 bases at J, leaving 7 bases unmatched. The CDR3 has 15 amino acids. Germline V gives CDR1 KGHSH, CDR2 LQKENI. CDR3 loop: CASSPAGGAGTEAFF. The CDR3 bases are TGTGCCAGCTCACCAGCAGGGGGCGCGGGGACTGAAGCTTTCTTT.

The chain recombines TRBV4-1 with TRBJ2-3, with D maybe TRBD2 (6 bases). CDR3 length: 15 residues. Trimming removed 4 bases from V and 0 bases from J, with 11 bases in between. CDR1 MGHRA and CDR2 YSYEKL come from the germline V gene. The CDR3 protein is CASSPQGGSTDTQYF. The CDR3 region has the DNA TGCGCCAGCAGCCCCCAAGGAGGGAGCACAGATACGCAGTATTTT.

Only a few counts were recorded for this clone. This chain uses TRBV19 with TRBJ2-3, with no clear D. Germline-derived CDR1 and CDR2 are LNHDA and SQIVND (reference sequence). The V gene lost 7 bases and the J gene lost 0 bases, with 11 bases spanning the gap. This CDR3 has 14 residues. The CDR3: CASNSGFSTDTQYF. CDR3 sequence (DNA): TGTGCCAGTAATTCCGGGTTTAGCACAGATACGCAGTATTTT. Using reference TRBV19 and TRBJ2-3 for the parts outside the CDR3, the full variable domain is DGGITQSPKYLFRKEGQNVTLSCEQNLNHDAMYWYRQDPGQGLRLIYYSQIVNDFQKGDIAEGYSVSREKKESFPLTVTSAQKNPTAFYLCASNSGFSTDTQYFGPGTRLTVL.

The chain carries TRBV5-4 and TRBJ2-5, with D possibly matching TRBD1 (7 bases). V was clipped by 6 bases and J by 3 bases, with 24 bases between them. Germline assignment: CDR1 SGHNT and CDR2 YYREEE (reference sequence). CDR3 length: 17 residues. The CDR3 bases are TGTGCCAGCACCCCGGCGGGGACAGACCGAGAGAAAGAGACCCAGTACTTC. It translates to CASTPAGTDREKETQYF.

The chain couples TRBV7-9 to TRBJ2-6; D gene ambiguous. V lost 1 base, J lost 4 bases, and 8 bases lay in between. CDR1 is SEHNR, CDR2 FQNEAQ, per germline (reference sequence). CDR3 size: 15 residues. DNA of the CDR3: TGTGCCAGCAGCTTAGGCCTACTCGGGGCCAACGTCCTGACTTTC. Protein sequence: CASSLGLLGANVLTF.

This chain uses TRBV6-1 with TRBJ1-5; D gene uncertain. Germline CDR1 is MNHNS and CDR2 is SASEGT. Trimming shortened V by 4 bases and J by 5 bases, and 12 bases separated the two germline ends. This CDR3 region has 14 residues. Here the CDR3 reads CASSAGERYQPQHF. DNA of the CDR3: TGTGCCAGCAGTGCCGGGGAACGATATCAGCCCCAGCATTTT.

This clone was counted between two and nine times. V gene TRBV10-3 combines with J gene TRBJ2-3, with 8 bases lining up with TRBD1. J was trimmed by 4 bases and V by 4 bases; bases with no gene match: 7. The CDR3 contains 15 residues. Germline V gene data show CDR1 as ENHRY and CDR2 as SYGVKD. CDR3 bases: TGTGCCATCAGTGCGGGACAGGCTGGGGCAGATACGCAGTATTTT. It yields the protein CAISAGQAGADTQYF.